This T cell receptor beta chain was profiled in a study of identical twins. Overall study results and limits: Memory repertoires showed no such pattern, whereas abundant cord blood beta clonotypes carried fewer insertions. Out-of-frame alpha sequences that twins shared showed excess low generation probability.

Concerning this clonotype itself: Its matching antigen is unknown.

The CDR3 loop spans 15 amino acids. Per the germline V gene, CDR1 is MDHEN and CDR2 is SYDVKM. Trimming left V 6 bases short and J 1 base short, with 12 bases between. Each cDNA held unique molecular identifiers, and template switching gave it a universal primer site. TCRdb re-called the 5' RACE reads with MiXCR, one entry per CDR3 protein. The data contain around 1.7 million distinct CDR3 sequences, under 35% of them singletons. Source material: cord blood. This rearrangement joins TRBV28 to TRBJ1-4, with TRBD1 as a possible D gene (6 bases). This TCR derives from a newborn girl in good health. The CDR3 bases are TGTGCCAGCAGCCTTCCACAGGGAACTAATGAAAAACTGTTTTTT. Protein product: CASSLPQGTNEKLFF. The full variable domain, completed using reference TRBV28 and TRBJ1-4, is DVKVTQSSRYLVKRTGEKVFLECVQDMDHENMFWYRQDPGLGLRLIYFSYDVKMKEKGDIPEGYSVSREKKERFSLILESASTNQTSMYLCASSLPQGTNEKLFFGSGTQLSVL.